Given below is one T cell receptor beta chain in context. The data were taken from a study of blood T cell repertoires in COVID-19. Study summary: Researchers got acute and convalescent COVID-19 samples from the United States, Italy and Spain. Sample material is recorded as cDNA or gDNA derived from T cells, B-cell-depleted T cells, or PBMCs.

In the authors' methods: Using reference gene primer amplification, nucleated cell counts were estimated. Produced via immunoSEQ multiplex PCR; TCRdb's table is partial and in-frame only. The D gene and trimming were derived from the DNA, and the V and J assignments and clone size from that table. The sample includes hundreds of thousands of clones, about 80% of them seen just once. This CDR3 is 16 amino acids long. The sequenced sample consisted of peripheral blood. The receptor's source is an elderly woman with acute or convalescent COVID-19. V is TRBV21-1 and J is TRBJ2-1; the D call in the table, TRBD1, was not verified against the DNA. TRBV21-1 represents a pseudogene. CDR3 loop: CASSKVRDRGCNEQFF. The CDR3 nucleotides read TGTGCCAGCAGCAAAGTTCGGGACAGGGGATGCAATGAGCAGTTCTTC.